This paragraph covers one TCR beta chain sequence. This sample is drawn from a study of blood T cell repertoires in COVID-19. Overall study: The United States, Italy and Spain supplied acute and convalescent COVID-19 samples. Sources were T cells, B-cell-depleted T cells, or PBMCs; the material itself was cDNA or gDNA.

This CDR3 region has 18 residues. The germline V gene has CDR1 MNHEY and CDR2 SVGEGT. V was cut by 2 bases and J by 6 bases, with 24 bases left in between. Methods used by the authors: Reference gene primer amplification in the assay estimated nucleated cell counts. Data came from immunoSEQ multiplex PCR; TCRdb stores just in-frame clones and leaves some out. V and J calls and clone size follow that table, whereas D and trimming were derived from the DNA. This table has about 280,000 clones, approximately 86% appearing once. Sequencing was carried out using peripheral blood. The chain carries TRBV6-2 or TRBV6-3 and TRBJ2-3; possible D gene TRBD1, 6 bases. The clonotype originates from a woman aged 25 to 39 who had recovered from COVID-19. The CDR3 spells CASSYPSVGAAQGDTQYF. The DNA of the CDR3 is TGTGCCAGCAGTTACCCATCAGTCGGCGCAGCCCAGGGGGATACGCAGTATTTT.